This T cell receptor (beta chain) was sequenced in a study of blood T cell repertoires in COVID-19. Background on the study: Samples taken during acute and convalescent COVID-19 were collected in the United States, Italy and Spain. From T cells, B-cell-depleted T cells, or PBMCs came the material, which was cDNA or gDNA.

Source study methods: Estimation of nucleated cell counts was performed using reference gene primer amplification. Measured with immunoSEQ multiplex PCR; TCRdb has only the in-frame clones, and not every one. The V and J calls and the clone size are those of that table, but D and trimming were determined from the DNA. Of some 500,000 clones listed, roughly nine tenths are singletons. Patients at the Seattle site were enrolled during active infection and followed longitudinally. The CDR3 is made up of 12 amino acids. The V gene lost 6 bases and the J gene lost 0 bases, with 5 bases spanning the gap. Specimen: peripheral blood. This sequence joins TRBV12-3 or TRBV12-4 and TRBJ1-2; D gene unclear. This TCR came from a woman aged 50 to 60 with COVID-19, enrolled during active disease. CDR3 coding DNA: TGTGCCAGCAGCAGTTCTAACTATGGCTACACCTTC. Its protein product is CASSSSNYGYTF.